The following is a T cell receptor (beta chain) sequence with its context. What it binds is not known. These data originate in a study of cytomegalovirus exposure and HLA in healthy donors. Broader study findings: In a later analysis, a genetic analysis reported fewer productive-TCR N-insertions in an Asian-associated ancestry cluster than the cohort average. By a later analysis, the bulk of CMV-associated TCR beta chains appeared HLA-restricted.

The PCR contained 60 Vbeta and 13 Jbeta primers. Method: immunoSEQ multiplex PCR; TCRdb's copy keeps in-frame clones and lacks some. Of 200,000 to 250,000 clones listed, more than 65% were seen once; the top ten hold roughly 2%. V lost 2 bases to trimming and J lost 6 bases, with 13 bases between them. The length of the CDR3 is 13 residues. Germline CDR1 and CDR2: GTSNPN and SVGIG (reference sequence). V usage is TRBV30 and J usage is TRBJ1-1; maybe TRBD1 (6 bases). Material: PBMCs. The source is a woman aged 30 to 39 in good health and CMV-seronegative. The CDR3 DNA reads as TGTGCCTGGAGTCCGGGACAAAACGCTGAAGCTTTCTTT. This gives the protein CAWSPGQNAEAFF.